This T cell receptor (beta chain) was sequenced during a study of cytomegalovirus exposure and HLA in healthy donors. This clone occurred once. Its specificity is unknown. Primers for the PCR totalled 60 Vbeta and 13 Jbeta. TCRdb's copy holds only in-frame clones and misses some; the assay was immunoSEQ multiplex PCR. The sample shows under 200,000 clones, almost 85% of them seen only once. Study-wide points: Among the CMV-associated chains, three were confirmed in vitro as specific for CMV antigens.

The length of the CDR3 is 13 residues. V dropped 6 bases and J dropped 7; count of bases not matched to a gene: 5. Germline CDR1 MNHEY, CDR2 SVGAGI. The sequenced sample consisted of PBMCs. The chain couples TRBV6-5 to TRBJ1-5, with TRBD1 identical over 8 bases. The TCR comes from a boy aged 2 to 10 in good health and CMV-seronegative. CDR3 sequence reads: CASRPDRAQPQHF. Written as DNA, the CDR3 is TGTGCCAGCAGACCGGACAGGGCCCAGCCCCAGCATTTT.